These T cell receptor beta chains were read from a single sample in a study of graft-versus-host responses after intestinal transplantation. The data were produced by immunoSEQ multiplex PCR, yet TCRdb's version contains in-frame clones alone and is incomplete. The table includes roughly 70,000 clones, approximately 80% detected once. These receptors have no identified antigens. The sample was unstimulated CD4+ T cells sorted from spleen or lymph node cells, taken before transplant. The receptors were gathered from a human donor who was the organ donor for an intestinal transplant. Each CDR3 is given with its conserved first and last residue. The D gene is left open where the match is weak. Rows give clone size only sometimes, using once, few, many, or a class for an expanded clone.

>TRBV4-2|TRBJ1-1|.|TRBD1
TGTGCCAGCAGCCAAGATTACTGGGGGACAGATTACATGAACACTGAAGCTTTCTTT
CASSQDYWGTDYMNTEAFF
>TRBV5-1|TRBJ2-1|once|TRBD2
TGCGCCAGCAGCTATAGGACTAGCGGGGGAGATGAGCAGTTCTTC
CASSYRTSGGDEQFF
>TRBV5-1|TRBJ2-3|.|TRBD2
TGCGCCAGCAGCTTGGAGACGGGGGGTCAAGGCACAGATACGCAGTATTTT
CASSLETGGQGTDTQYF
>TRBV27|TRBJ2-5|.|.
TGTGCCAGCAGTTTTAGGCAGGGGAGAGAGACCCAGTACTTC
CASSFRQGRETQYF
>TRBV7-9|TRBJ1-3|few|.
TGTGCCAGCAGCGTCTATGGGGGGGGCACTGGAAACACCATATATTTT
CASSVYGGGTGNTIYF
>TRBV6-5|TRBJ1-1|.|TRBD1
TGTGCCAGCAGGAGACAGGGGTACCCTGAAGCTTTCTTT
CASRRQGYPEAFF
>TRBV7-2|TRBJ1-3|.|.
TGTGCCAGCAGCCATGGACTGGGTTCCTCTGGAAACACCATATATTTT
CASSHGLGSSGNTIYF
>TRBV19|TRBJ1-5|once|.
TGTGCCAGTACACGCCAGGAAAATAGCAATCAGCCCCAGCATTTT
CASTRQENSNQPQHF
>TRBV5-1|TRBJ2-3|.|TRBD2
TGCGCCAGCAGCTTTGGAGGGACTAGCGGGGTCGATACGCAGTATTTT
CASSFGGTSGVDTQYF
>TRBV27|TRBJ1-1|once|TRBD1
TGTGCCAGCAGTCCAAGACAGGGGAGCACTGAAGCTTTCTTT
CASSPRQGSTEAFF
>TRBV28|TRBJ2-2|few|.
TGTGCCAGCAGTGCCTTTCGGGCGGGCGGGGAGCTGTTTTTT
CASSAFRAGGELFF
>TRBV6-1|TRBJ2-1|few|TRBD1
TGTGCCAGCAGTTCCCGGGACAGGGGAGGACAGCAGTTCTTC
CASSSRDRGGQQFF
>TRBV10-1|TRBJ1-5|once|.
TGCGCCAGCAGCGCCGGCGGACTGGGCGGTCAGCCCCAGCATTTT
CASSAGGLGGQPQHF
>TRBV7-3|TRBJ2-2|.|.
TGTGCCAGCAGCTTAGAGTCGCCCGGGGAGCTGTTTTTT
CASSLESPGELFF
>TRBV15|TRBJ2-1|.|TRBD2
TGTGCCACCAGCAGCGGGGGGGCCATCGATGAGCAGTTCTTC
CATSSGGAIDEQFF
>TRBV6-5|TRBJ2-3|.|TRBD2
TGTGCCAGCAGTTACGCGTCCGGGACTACAACAGATACGCAGTATTTT
CASSYASGTTTDTQYF
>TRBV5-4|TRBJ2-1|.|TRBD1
TGTGCCAGCACACAGGGGGGCGCCTACAATGAGCAGTTCTTC
CASTQGGAYNEQFF
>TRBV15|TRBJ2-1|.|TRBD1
TGTGCCACCAGCAGAGAGGGACAGGGGCCAGGGCAGTTCTTC
CATSREGQGPGQFF
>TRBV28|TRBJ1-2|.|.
TGTGCCAGCAGTTTATATACGGGGAGCGGCTACACCTTC
CASSLYTGSGYTF
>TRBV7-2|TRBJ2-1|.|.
TGTGCCAGCAGCAGCACTGTAGACTCCAATGAGCAGTTCTTC
CASSSTVDSNEQFF
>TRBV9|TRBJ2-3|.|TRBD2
TGTGCCAGCAGCGCCTCCAAGGAGCGGGGGGTAACAGATACGCAGTATTTT
CASSASKERGVTDTQYF
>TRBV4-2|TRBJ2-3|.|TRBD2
TGTGCCAGCAGCCAAGATAGGACTAGCGGGGGGGCGACCCTACCGTATTTT
CASSQDRTSGGATLPYF
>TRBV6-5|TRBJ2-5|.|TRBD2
TGTGCCAGCACCCCGTGGGAGGGCTTATTGGGGGCCCAGTACTTC
CASTPWEGLLGAQYF
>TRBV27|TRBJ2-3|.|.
TGTGCCATACAAGACAGCAACACAGATACGCAGTATTTT
CAIQDSNTDTQYF
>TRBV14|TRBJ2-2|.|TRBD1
TGTGCCAGCAGCCAAGAGATGGGACAGGCTCCCACCGGGGAGCTGTTTTTT
CASSQEMGQAPTGELFF
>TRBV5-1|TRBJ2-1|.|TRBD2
TGCGCCAGCAGCTTTAGCGGGGGGGCTGACAATGAGCAGTTCTTC
CASSFSGGADNEQFF
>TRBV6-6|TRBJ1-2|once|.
TGTGCCAGCAGTGGCCGGGACTTTAACTATGGCTACACCTTC
CASSGRDFNYGYTF
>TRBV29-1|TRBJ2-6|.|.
TGCAGCGTTGACGAGGCAGCCTCTGGGGCCAACGTCCTGACTTTC
CSVDEAASGANVLTF
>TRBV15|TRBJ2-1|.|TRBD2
TGTGCCACCAGCAGAGATCCGGGCGGGGGATCGAATGAGCAGTTCTTC
CATSRDPGGGSNEQFF
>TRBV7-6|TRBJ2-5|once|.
TGTGCCAGCAGCTTAGAAGTTGGAACTATTAACCAAGAGACCCAGTACTTC
CASSLEVGTINQETQYF
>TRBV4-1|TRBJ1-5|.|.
TGCGCCAGCAGCCAAGGCAGGGGAGGCAATCAGCCCCAGCATTTT
CASSQGRGGNQPQHF
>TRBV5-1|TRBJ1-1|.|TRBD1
TGCGCCAGCAGCTCGCCGGACAGGGACACTGAAGCTTTCTTT
CASSSPDRDTEAFF
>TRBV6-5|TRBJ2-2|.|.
TGTGCCAGCAGAGGGAGCGGCACCGGGGAGCTGTTTTTT
CASRGSGTGELFF
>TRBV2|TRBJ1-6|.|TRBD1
TGTGCCAGCAGCTATCAGGGGGTCAATTCACCCCTCCACTTT
CASSYQGVNSPLHF
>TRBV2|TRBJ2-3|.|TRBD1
TGTGCCAGCAGTTCTCGGACAGGGGGTGTCACAGATACGCAGTATTTT
CASSSRTGGVTDTQYF
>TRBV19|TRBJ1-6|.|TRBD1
TGTGCCAGTAAACGGGACAGGGTGAATTCACCCCTCCACTTT
CASKRDRVNSPLHF
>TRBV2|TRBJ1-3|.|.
TGTGCCAGCAGCGGACAGCTGGCGGGAAACACCATATATTTT
CASSGQLAGNTIYF
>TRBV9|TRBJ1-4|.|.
TGTGCCAGCAGCGGAAATACAGGGATTTATGAAAAACTGTTTTTT
CASSGNTGIYEKLFF
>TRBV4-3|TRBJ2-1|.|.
TGCGCCAGCAGCCAAGTCGACAAGAACAATGAGCAGTTCTTC
CASSQVDKNNEQFF
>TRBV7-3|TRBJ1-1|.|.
TGTGCCAGCAGCTTATTGCCCCAGGGATTGAACACTGAAGCTTTCTTT
CASSLLPQGLNTEAFF
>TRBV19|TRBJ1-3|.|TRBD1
TGTGCCAGTAGTCCTTACGGACAGGGTTGGAACACCATATATTTT
CASSPYGQGWNTIYF
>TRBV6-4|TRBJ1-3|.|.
TGTGCCAGCAGGCTACCGGGAGACTCTGGAAACACCATATATTTT
CASRLPGDSGNTIYF
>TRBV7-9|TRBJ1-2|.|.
TGTGCCAGCAGCTTCTCTGACAGCTTTAACTATGGCTACACCTTC
CASSFSDSFNYGYTF
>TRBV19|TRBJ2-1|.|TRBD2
TGTGCCAGTAGGAAGAGGGAGGGTTCATACAATGAGCAGTTCTTC
CASRKREGSYNEQFF
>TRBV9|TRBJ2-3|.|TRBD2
TGTGCCAGCAGCGTAGCACTAGCGGGGGCAGATACGCAGTATTTT
CASSVALAGADTQYF
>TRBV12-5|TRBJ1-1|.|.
TGTGCTAGTGGTTTGGTAGTTGGAGGGTATACTGAAGCTTTCTTT
CASGLVVGGYTEAFF
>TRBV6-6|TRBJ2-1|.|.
TGTGCCAGCAGTTACACCGGGCCGCGGGGCAATGAGCAGTTCTTC
CASSYTGPRGNEQFF
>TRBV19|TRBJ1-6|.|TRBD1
TGTGCCAGTAGTGCTCGGACAGGCGGCGGTTCACCCCTCCACTTT
CASSARTGGGSPLHF
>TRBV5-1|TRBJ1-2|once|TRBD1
TGCGCCAGCAGCTTGGAGGACAGGCACTATGGCTACACCTTC
CASSLEDRHYGYTF
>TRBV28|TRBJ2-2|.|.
TGTGCCAGCAGTTCTATTGTTCTAGGCATGAGCACCGGGGAGCTGTTTTTT
CASSSIVLGMSTGELFF
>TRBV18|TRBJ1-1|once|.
TGTGCCAGCTCACCTTTTTTGTCTCAAGCTTTCTTT
CASSPFLSQAFF
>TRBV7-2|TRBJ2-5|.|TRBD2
TGTGCCAGCAGCCCTTCCGGGGGCGGGGGGGCCGTGACCCAGTACTTC
CASSPSGGGGAVTQYF
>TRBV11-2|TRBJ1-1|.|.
TGTGCCAGCAGCTTAGGTAGATGGACTGAAGCTTTCTTT
CASSLGRWTEAFF
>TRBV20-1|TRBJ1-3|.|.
TGCAGTGCTAGAGGGGCCAACACCATATATTTT
CSARGANTIYF